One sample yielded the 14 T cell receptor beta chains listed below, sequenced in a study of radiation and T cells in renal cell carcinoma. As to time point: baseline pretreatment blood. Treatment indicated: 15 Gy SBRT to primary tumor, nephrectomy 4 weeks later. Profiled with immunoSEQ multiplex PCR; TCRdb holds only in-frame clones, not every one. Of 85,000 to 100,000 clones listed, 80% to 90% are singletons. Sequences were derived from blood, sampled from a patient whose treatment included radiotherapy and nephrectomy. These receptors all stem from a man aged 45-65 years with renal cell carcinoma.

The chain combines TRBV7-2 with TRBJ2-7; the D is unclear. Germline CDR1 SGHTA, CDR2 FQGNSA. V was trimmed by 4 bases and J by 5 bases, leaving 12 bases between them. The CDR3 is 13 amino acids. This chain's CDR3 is CASSYFLRNEQYF. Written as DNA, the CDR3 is TGTGCCAGCAGCTATTTTCTCAGGAACGAGCAGTACTTC.

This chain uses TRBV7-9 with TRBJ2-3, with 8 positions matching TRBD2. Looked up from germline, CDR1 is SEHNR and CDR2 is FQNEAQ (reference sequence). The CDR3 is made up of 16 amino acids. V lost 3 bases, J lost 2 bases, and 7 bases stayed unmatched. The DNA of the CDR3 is TGTGCCAGCAGCTTCCCCCGCGGGGGGACCACAGATACGCAGTATTTT. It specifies CASSFPRGGTTDTQYF.

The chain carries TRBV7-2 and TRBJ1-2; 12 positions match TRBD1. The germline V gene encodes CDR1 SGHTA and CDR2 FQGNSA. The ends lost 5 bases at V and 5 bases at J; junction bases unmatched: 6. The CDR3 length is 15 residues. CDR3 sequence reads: CASSPGTGGHYGYTF. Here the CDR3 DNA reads TGTGCCAGCAGCCCCGGGACAGGGGGCCATTATGGCTACACCTTC.

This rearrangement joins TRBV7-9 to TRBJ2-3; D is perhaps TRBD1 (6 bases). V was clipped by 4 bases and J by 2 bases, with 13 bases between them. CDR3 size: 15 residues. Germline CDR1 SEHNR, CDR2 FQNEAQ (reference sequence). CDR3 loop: CASSSDRSYTDTQYF. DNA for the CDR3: TGTGCCAGCAGCTCTGACAGGAGTTACACAGATACGCAGTATTTT. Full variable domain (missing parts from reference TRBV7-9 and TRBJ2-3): DTGVSQNPRHKITKRGQNVTFRCDPISEHNRLYWYRQTLGQGPEFLTYFQNEAQLEKSRLLSDRFSAERPKGSFSTLEIQRTEQGDSAMYLCASSSDRSYTDTQYFGPGTRLTVL.

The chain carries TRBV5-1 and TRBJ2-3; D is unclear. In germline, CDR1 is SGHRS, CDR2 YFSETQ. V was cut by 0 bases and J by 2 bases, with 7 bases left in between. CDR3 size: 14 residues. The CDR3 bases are TGCGCCAGCAGCTTGGAAGGAAACACAGATACGCAGTATTTT. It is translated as CASSLEGNTDTQYF.

The CDR3 region is CASSSAYEQYF. DNA of the CDR3: TGCGCCAGCAGCTCTGCCTACGAGCAGTACTTC. The V and J genes are TRBV5-1 and TRBJ2-7; no definite D call. Trimming took off 3 bases at V and 2 bases at J, with 3 bases between the two ends. This CDR3 region has 11 residues. Germline CDR1 reads SGHRS; CDR2 reads YFSETQ. Full variable domain (outside the CDR3, taken from reference TRBV5-1 and TRBJ2-7): KAGVTQTPRYLIKTRGQQVTLSCSPISGHRSVSWYQQTPGQGLQFLFEYFSETQRNKGNFPGRFSGRQFSNSRSEMNVSTLELGDSALYLCASSSAYEQYFGPGTRLTVT.

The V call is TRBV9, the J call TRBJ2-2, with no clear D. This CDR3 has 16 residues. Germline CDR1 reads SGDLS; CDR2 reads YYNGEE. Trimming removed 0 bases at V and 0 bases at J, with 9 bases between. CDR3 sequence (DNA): TGTGCCAGCAGCGTAGCTTCCAGCGCGAACACCGGGGAGCTGTTTTTT. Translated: CASSVASSANTGELFF.

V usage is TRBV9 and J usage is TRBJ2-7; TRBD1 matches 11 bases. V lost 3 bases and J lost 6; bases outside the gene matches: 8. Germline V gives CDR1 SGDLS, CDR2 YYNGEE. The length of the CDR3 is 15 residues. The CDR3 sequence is CASSGGQGVIFEQYF. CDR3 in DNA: TGTGCCAGCAGCGGGGGACAGGGGGTGATATTCGAGCAGTACTTC.

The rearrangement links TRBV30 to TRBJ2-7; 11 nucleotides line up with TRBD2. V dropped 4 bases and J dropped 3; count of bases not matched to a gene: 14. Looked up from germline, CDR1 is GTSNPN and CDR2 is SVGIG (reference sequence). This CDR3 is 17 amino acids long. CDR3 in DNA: TGTGCCTGGACCCCGACTAGCGGGACTTTCTGGGGCTACGAGCAGTACTTC. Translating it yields CAWTPTSGTFWGYEQYF. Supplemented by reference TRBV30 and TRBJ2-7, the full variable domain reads SQTIHQWPATLVQPVGSPLSLECTVEGTSNPNLYWYRQAAGRGLQLLFYSVGIGQISSEVPQNLSASRPQDRQFILSSKKLLLSDSGFYLCAWTPTSGTFWGYEQYFGPGTRLTVT.

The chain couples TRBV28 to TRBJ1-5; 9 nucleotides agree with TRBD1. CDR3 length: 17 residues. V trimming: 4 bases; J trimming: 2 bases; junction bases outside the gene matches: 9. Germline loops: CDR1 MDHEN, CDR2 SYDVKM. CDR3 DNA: TGTGCCAGCAGTTCGGGACAGGGATTAGTTGGCAATCAGCCCCAGCATTTT. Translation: CASSSGQGLVGNQPQHF.

DNA for the CDR3: TGTGCCAGCAGCCTTTTCTTCCGACAGTCAACTAATGAAAAACTGTTTTTT. It is translated as CASSLFFRQSTNEKLFF. J is TRBJ1-4 and V is TRBV27; possibly TRBD1 for D (5 bases). CDR1 and CDR2 from the germline V gene are MNHEY and SMNVEV (reference sequence). Trimming shortened V by 6 bases and J by 0 bases, and 17 bases separated the two germline ends. CDR3 length equals 17 residues.

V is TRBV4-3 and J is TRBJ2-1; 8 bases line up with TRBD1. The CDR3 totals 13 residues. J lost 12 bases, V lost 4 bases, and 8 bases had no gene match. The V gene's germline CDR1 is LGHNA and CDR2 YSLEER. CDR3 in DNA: TGCGCCAGCAGCCCAGGACAGGGCGAAAGGCAGTTCTTC. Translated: CASSPGQGERQFF.

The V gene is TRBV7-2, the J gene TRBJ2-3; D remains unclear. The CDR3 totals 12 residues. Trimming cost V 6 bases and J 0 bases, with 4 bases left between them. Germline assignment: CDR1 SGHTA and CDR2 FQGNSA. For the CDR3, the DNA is TGTGCCAGCAGTCGTAGCACAGATACGCAGTATTTT. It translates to CASSRSTDTQYF. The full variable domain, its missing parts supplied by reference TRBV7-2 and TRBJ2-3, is GAGVSQSPSNKVTEKGKDVELRCDPISGHTALYWYRQSLGQGLEFLIYFQGNSAPDKSGLPSDRFSAERTGGSVSTLTIQRTQQEDSAVYLCASSRSTDTQYFGPGTRLTVL.

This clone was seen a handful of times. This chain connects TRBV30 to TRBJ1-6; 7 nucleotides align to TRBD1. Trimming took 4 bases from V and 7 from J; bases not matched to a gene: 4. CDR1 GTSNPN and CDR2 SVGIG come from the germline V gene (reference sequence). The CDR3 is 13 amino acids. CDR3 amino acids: CAWNLQGNSPLHF. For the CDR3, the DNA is TGTGCCTGGAACTTACAGGGGAATTCACCCCTCCACTTT. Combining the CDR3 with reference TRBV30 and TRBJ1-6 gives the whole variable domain SQTIHQWPATLVQPVGSPLSLECTVEGTSNPNLYWYRQAAGRGLQLLFYSVGIGQISSEVPQNLSASRPQDRQFILSSKKLLLSDSGFYLCAWNLQGNSPLHFGNGTRLTVT.